These 19 T cell receptor beta chains share one sample of origin, sequenced in a study of T cells in tuberculosis. The sample's time point: new active TB diagnosis, blood taken before or within 7 days of starting treatment. The protocol was immunoSEQ multiplex PCR, while the TCRdb copy is restricted to in-frame clones and leaves out a portion. The sample carries about 34,000 clones, approximately 93% recorded once. The input for sequencing was PBMCs, taken at tuberculosis diagnosis. The receptors come from an adult with tuberculosis.

V is TRBV5-1 and J is TRBJ2-2, with a tentative D call TRBD2 (6 bases). V was clipped by 2 bases and J by 0 bases, with 8 bases between them. Per germline, CDR1 SGHRS and CDR2 YFSETQ. There are 15 residues in the CDR3. CDR3 bases: TGCGCCAGCAGCTTCGGCGGGACGAACACCGGGGAGCTGTTTTTT. Translating it yields CASSFGGTNTGELFF.

The chain links TRBV11-2 to TRBJ2-7; 8 bases are shared with TRBD2. Per germline, CDR1 SGHAT and CDR2 FQNNGV. The CDR3 runs 14 residues. Trimming at V came to 1 base and at J to 3 bases, leaving 2 bases not matched to a gene. In nucleotides, the CDR3 is TGTGCCAGCAGCTTAGCCGGGACTAGCTACGAGCAGTACTTC. Protein: CASSLAGTSYEQYF.

The rearrangement uses TRBV4-1 and TRBJ2-1, with TRBD2 matching over 11 bases. V lost 7 bases, J lost 8 bases, and 7 bases stayed unmatched. This CDR3 contains 14 residues. CDR1 and CDR2 from the germline V gene are MGHRA and YSYEKL. The CDR3 region is CASTAGLAVYEQFF. The DNA of the CDR3 is TGCGCCAGCACCGCGGGACTAGCGGTATATGAGCAGTTCTTC.

The chain joins TRBV6-1 to TRBJ1-1; D uncertain. CDR1 and CDR2 from the germline V gene are MNHNS and SASEGT. Trimming took off 7 bases at V and 0 bases at J, with 9 bases between the two ends. The CDR3 has 13 residues. The CDR3 region is CASTSGVNTEAFF. The CDR3, as DNA: TGTGCCAGCACCTCGGGTGTGAACACTGAAGCTTTCTTT.

The chain employs TRBV2 and TRBJ1-1; D possibly corresponds to TRBD1 (5 bases). The ends were cut back, 1 base at V and 4 bases at J, with 13 bases in the middle. The germline CDR1 and CDR2 sequences are SNHLY and FYNNEI. The CDR3 totals 15 residues. This chain's CDR3 is CASSEGGVAITEAFF. CDR3 bases: TGTGCCAGCAGTGAAGGGGGGGTTGCTATCACTGAAGCTTTCTTT.

This chain connects TRBV9 to TRBJ2-5; TRBD1 agrees at 7 bases. J was trimmed by 5 bases and V by 3 bases; bases with no gene match: 13. Per germline, CDR1 SGDLS and CDR2 YYNGEE. The CDR3 runs to 16 residues. CDR3 residues: CASSASSYRGMETQYF. Here the CDR3 DNA reads TGTGCCAGCAGCGCCTCTTCTTACAGGGGCATGGAGACCCAGTACTTC.

The chain has TRBV2 and TRBJ1-1, with TRBD1 matching over 7 bases. Trimming took 6 bases from V and 1 from J; bases not matched to a gene: 2. Germline CDR1 is SNHLY and CDR2 is FYNNEI. The CDR3 is 13 amino acids. DNA for the CDR3: TGTGCCAGCAGCGGGACAGCGAACACTGAAGCTTTCTTT. Residues: CASSGTANTEAFF.

In DNA form, the CDR3 reads TGTGCCAGCAAGCGGGAGGCGGACTACGAGCAGTACTTC. Protein product: CASKREADYEQYF. The V call is TRBV21-1, the J call TRBJ2-7; the D call of TRBD2 is as the table states it, not checked on the DNA. TRBV21-1 is classified as a pseudogene. The CDR3 has 13 amino acids.

The chain is built from TRBV10-3 and TRBJ1-1, with a weak D call TRBD1 (5 bases). Germline V CDR1 and CDR2: ENHRY, SYGVKD. The CDR3 contains 14 residues. V shed 2 bases and J shed 2 bases, with 9 bases lying between them. The CDR3: CAISERRGNTEAFF. In DNA, the CDR3 is TGTGCCATCAGTGAGAGAAGGGGCAACACTGAAGCTTTCTTT.

The chain carries TRBV21-1 and TRBJ2-7; TRBD1 was called by the table and not checked on the DNA. TRBV21-1 counts as a pseudogene. The CDR3 runs to 18 residues. CDR3 sequence reads: CASRKTWTGEIFSYEQYF. The CDR3 coding sequence is TGTGCCAGCAGGAAAACCTGGACAGGGGAAATCTTCTCCTACGAGCAGTACTTC.

CDR3 DNA: TGTGCCAGCAGCTTGGTCTCCACCGGGGAGCTGTTTTTT. It codes for CASSLVSTGELFF. The rearrangement links TRBV5-6 to TRBJ2-2; D remains unclear. Germline CDR1 SGHDT, CDR2 YYEEEE. With 0 bases removed from V and 4 bases from J, the gap between germline ends came to 4 bases. The CDR3 is 13 residues long.

The rearrangement links TRBV4-1 to TRBJ2-1; the D gene is possibly TRBD2 (6 bases). The V gene lost 0 bases and the J gene lost 8 bases, with 17 bases spanning the gap. The CDR3 is 16 residues long. Germline CDR1 reads MGHRA; CDR2 reads YSYEKL. CDR3 DNA sequence: TGCGCCAGCAGCCAAGAAAAGACGGGGCCGGGGGATGAGCAGTTCTTC. This encodes CASSQEKTGPGDEQFF.

The chain joins TRBV6-6 to TRBJ2-7; D unresolved. The V and J ends lost 2 bases and 7 bases respectively, with 9 bases between them. The germline CDR1 and CDR2 sequences are MNHNY and SVGAGI (reference sequence). The CDR3 length is 12 residues. The CDR3 DNA reads TGTGCCAGCAGTTACGCGGCCGGGGAGCAGTACTTC. Translation gives CASSYAAGEQYF.

The V and J genes are TRBV6-1 and TRBJ2-5, with 9 bases aligning to TRBD2. Germline V gives CDR1 MNHNS, CDR2 SASEGT. J was trimmed by 2 bases and V by 2 bases; bases with no gene match: 3. CDR3 length equals 15 residues. The CDR3 loop reads CASSETAGGQETQYF. CDR3 in DNA: TGTGCCAGCAGTGAAACGGCGGGGGGGCAAGAGACCCAGTACTTC.

J is TRBJ2-7 and V is TRBV5-1, with 11 bases identical to TRBD2. Unmatched junction bases numbered 2, after V lost 3 bases and J lost 0 bases. The CDR3 totals 15 residues. Germline V gene lookup returns CDR1 SGHRS and CDR2 YFSETQ. The CDR3 here is CASSYTSGGSYEQYF. The DNA for the CDR3 is TGCGCCAGCAGCTACACTAGCGGGGGCTCCTACGAGCAGTACTTC.

V gene TRBV6-6 combines with J gene TRBJ2-1; 8 bases fit TRBD1. Germline assignment: CDR1 MNHNY and CDR2 SVGAGI (reference sequence). CDR3 length equals 11 residues. V was pared by 6 bases and J by 15 bases, with 7 bases of the junction left unmatched. The CDR3 spells CASRSGQGSFF. The CDR3 region has the DNA TGTGCCAGCAGATCCGGACAGGGATCGTTCTTC.

The rearrangement links TRBV29-1 to TRBJ2-1; unclear D gene. Trimming stripped 0 bases from V and 8 bases from J, with 8 bases between. CDR1 is SQVTM and CDR2 is ANQGSEA in the germline V gene. The CDR3 is 12 residues long. The CDR3 loop reads CSVEDDADEQFF. The CDR3 DNA is TGCAGCGTTGAAGATGATGCGGATGAGCAGTTCTTC.

The gene calls are TRBV28 and TRBJ1-1; 8 bases line up with TRBD1. V was clipped by 2 bases and J by 4 bases; unmatched bases: 6. Germline V gene sequence: CDR1 MDHEN, CDR2 SYDVKM. The CDR3 runs 15 residues. The CDR3 DNA reads TGTGCCAGCAGTTTAGGGATGACAGGGGTCACTGAAGCTTTCTTT. Protein sequence: CASSLGMTGVTEAFF.

The J gene is TRBJ2-7, the V gene TRBV27; 9 bases map to TRBD1. Germline-derived CDR1 and CDR2 are MNHEY and SMNVEV (reference sequence). The junction had 25 bases not matched to a gene; V was cut back by 10 bases and J by 3 bases. CDR3 length: 19 amino acids. CDR3 sequence reads: CATPMPGQGQHLLVYEQYF. DNA for the CDR3: TGTGCCACCCCGATGCCGGGACAGGGTCAACATTTACTCGTCTACGAGCAGTACTTC.